What follows are 10 T cell receptor beta chains derived from one specimen sequenced in a study of human T cells and chemical hapten exposure (TCRdb year 2021). This specimen's time point label, interpreted: patch test 1, 2 weeks after DPC sensitization. What the treatment or condition label conveys for this sample: therapeutic diphenylcyclopropenone sensitization with weekly scalp DPC. The library was made by RACE. The sequencer listed for this sample is NextSeq 500. Using fastp at Q25 and MiXCR, TCRdb reprocessed the public reads and kept productive beta chains. A single entry per CDR3 protein holds the most common genes and DNA from its merged rows. This sample gives 95,000 or so distinct CDR3 sequences in total; more than 9% of them show up just once. 2% to 2.5% of the sample is taken by the ten largest. The sample in question was whole blood, obtained in connection with sensitization to the hapten diphenylcyclopropenone (DPC). The receptors originated from a man between 35 and 55 years old with alopecia areata. Some clones in this sample may be carry-over from other donors' samples.

This clonotype showed up many times. The chain employs TRBV14 and TRBJ1-3; D remains unclear. The germline gives CDR1 SGHDN, CDR2 FVKESK. The CDR3 consists of 19 residues. Trimming removed 0 bases at V and 2 bases at J, with 20 bases between. The CDR3 loop reads CASSQDRSTFGLAGNTIYF. As DNA, the CDR3 is TGTGCCAGCAGCCAAGATCGATCCACCTTCGGCCTCGCTGGAAACACCATATATTTT.

This clonotype was seen repeatedly, ten times or more. CDR3 in DNA: TGTGCCAGCAGCTTAGGATATGGGGGGCCGTCTATTGAAGCTTTCTTT. Amino acid sequence: CASSLGYGGPSIEAFF. The rearrangement uses TRBV7-9 and TRBJ1-1; tentatively, D is TRBD1 (6 bases). V dropped 1 base and J dropped 7 bases, with 19 bases sitting between them. The CDR3 is 16 amino acids. Per germline, CDR1 SEHNR and CDR2 FQNEAQ (reference sequence). Full variable domain (rest looked up from reference TRBV7-9 and TRBJ1-1): DTGVSQNPRHKITKRGQNVTFRCDPISEHNRLYWYRQTLGQGPEFLTYFQNEAQLEKSRLLSDRFSAERPKGSFSTLEIQRTEQGDSAMYLCASSLGYGGPSIEAFFGQGTRLTVV.

The chain is built from TRBV30 and TRBJ1-2; D gene unclear. CDR3 length equals 14 residues. V gave up 2 bases and J gave up 3 bases, with 13 bases separating them. Germline V gene sequence: CDR1 GTSNPN, CDR2 SVGIG (reference sequence). In DNA, the CDR3 is TGTGCCTGGAGTCTTATAGGGAGTGACTATGGCTACACCTTC. It specifies CAWSLIGSDYGYTF.

In this sample, this clonotype turned up a few times. The rearrangement joins TRBV6-2 or TRBV6-3 to TRBJ2-4, with D uncertain. Trimming took off 0 bases at V and 0 bases at J, with 9 bases between the two ends. This CDR3 has 16 amino acids. The germline CDR1 and CDR2 sequences are MNHEY and SVGEGT. The CDR3 here is CASSYSEKLAKNIQYF. Here the CDR3 DNA reads TGTGCCAGCAGTTACTCTGAGAAGCTAGCCAAAAACATTCAGTACTTC.

This clonotype has more than one count but fewer than ten. The rearrangement uses TRBV9 and TRBJ2-5; the D gene is possibly TRBD1 (6 bases). This CDR3 region has 13 residues. V was shortened by 4 bases and J by 3 bases, with 10 bases between the two germline ends. CDR1 is SGDLS and CDR2 is YYNGEE in the germline V gene. The CDR3 region has the DNA TGTGCCAGCAGCCTCGGACAGAAAGAGACCCAGTACTTC. Its protein product is CASSLGQKETQYF.

In its sample, this clonotype was seen many times. This rearrangement joins TRBV2 to TRBJ2-7; no clear D gene. The CDR3 sequence is 15 residues long. Trimming cost V 1 base and J 3 bases, with 13 bases left between them. Germline V gene data show CDR1 as SNHLY and CDR2 as FYNNEI. The CDR3 nucleotides read TGTGCCAGCAGTGAAGGGCCCCTCTTAAACTACGAGCAGTACGTC. Translating it yields CASSEGPLLNYEQYV.

This clonotype was counted at least ten times. This chain links TRBV12-3 or TRBV12-4 with TRBJ2-3, with unresolved D. The CDR3 runs to 13 residues. V was cut by 3 bases and J by 0 bases, with 4 bases left in between. As DNA, the CDR3 is TGTGCCAGCAGTTTGGACAGCACAGATACGCAGTATTTT. Translation gives CASSLDSTDTQYF.

This clonotype occurred a few times. J is TRBJ2-7 and V is TRBV6-5; D unclear. The length of the CDR3 is 15 residues. Between the trimmed V and J ends, which lost 0 bases and 6 bases, there was a span of 15 bases. Germline V gene sequence: CDR1 MNHEY, CDR2 SVGAGI. DNA of the CDR3: TGTGCCAGCAGTTACTCTCGGGCTGCCTTATCCGAGCAGTACTTC. It yields the protein CASSYSRAALSEQYF.

This clonotype has ten or more counts. The CDR3 protein is CASSLAMGFGANVLTF. As DNA, the CDR3 is TGTGCCAGCAGCTTAGCGATGGGTTTTGGGGCCAACGTCCTGACTTTC. The chain couples TRBV11-1 to TRBJ2-6; D ambiguous. Germline V lookup: CDR1 SGHAT, CDR2 FQDESV (reference sequence). The V gene lost 0 bases and the J gene lost 3 bases, with 9 bases spanning the gap. CDR3 size: 16 residues.

This clonotype was counted only a few times. The genes are TRBV28 and TRBJ1-6; D gene ambiguous. This CDR3 is 14 amino acids long. V was trimmed by 6 bases and J by 0 bases, leaving 6 bases between them. Germline-derived CDR1 and CDR2 are MDHEN and SYDVKM. In DNA form, the CDR3 reads TGTGCCAGCAGGCCGAGCTCCTATAATTCACCCCTCCACTTT. Protein sequence: CASRPSSYNSPLHF.